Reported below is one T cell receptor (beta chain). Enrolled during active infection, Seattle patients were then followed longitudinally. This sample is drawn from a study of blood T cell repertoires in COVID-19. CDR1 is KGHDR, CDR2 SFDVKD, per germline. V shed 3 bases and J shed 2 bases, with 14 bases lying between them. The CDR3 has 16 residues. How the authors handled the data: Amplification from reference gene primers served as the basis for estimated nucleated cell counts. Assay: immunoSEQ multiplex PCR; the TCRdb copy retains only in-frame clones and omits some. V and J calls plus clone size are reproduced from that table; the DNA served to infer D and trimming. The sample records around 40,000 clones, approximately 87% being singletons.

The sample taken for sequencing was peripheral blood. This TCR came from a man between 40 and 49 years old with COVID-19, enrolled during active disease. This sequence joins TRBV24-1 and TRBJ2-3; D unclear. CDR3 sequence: CATSDIASGYTDTQYF. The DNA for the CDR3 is TGTGCCACCAGTGATATAGCTAGTGGTTACACAGATACGCAGTATTTT.